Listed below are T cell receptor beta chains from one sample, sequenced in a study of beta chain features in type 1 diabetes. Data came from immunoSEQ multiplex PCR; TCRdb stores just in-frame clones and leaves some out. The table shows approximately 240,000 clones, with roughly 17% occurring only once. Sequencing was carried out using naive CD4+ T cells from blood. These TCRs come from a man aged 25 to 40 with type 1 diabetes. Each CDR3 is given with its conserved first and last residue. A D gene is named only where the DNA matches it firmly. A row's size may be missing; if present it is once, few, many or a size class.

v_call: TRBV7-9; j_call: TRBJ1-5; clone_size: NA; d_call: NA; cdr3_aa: CASSTGSNQPQHF; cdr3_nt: TGTGCCAGCAGCACGGGGAGCAATCAGCCCCAGCATTTT
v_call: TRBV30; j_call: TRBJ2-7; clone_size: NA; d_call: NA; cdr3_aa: CAWSVSWQRAYEQYF; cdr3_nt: TGTGCCTGGAGTGTAAGCTGGCAGAGGGCTTACGAGCAGTACTTC
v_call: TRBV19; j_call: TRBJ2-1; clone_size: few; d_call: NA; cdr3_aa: CASRSEYNEQFF; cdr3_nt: TGTGCCAGTAGGTCGGAATACAATGAGCAGTTCTTC
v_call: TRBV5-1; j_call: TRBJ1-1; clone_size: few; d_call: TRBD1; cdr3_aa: CASSDDRERATEAFF; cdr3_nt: TGCGCCAGCAGCGACGACAGGGAACGAGCCACTGAAGCTTTCTTT
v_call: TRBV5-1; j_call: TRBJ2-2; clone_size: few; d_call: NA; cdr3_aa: CASSLALGAMLNTGELFF; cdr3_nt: TGCGCCAGCAGCTTGGCGCTGGGGGCGATGCTGAACACCGGGGAGCTGTTTTTT
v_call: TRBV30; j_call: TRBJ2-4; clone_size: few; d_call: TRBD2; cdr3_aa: CAWSVVAGGLIQYF; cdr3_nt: TGTGCCTGGAGTGTAGTAGCGGGAGGGCTCATTCAGTACTTC
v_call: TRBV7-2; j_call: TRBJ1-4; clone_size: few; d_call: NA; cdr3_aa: CASSLSYSGREKLFF; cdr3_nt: TGTGCCAGCAGCTTATCTTACTCCGGACGTGAAAAACTGTTTTTT
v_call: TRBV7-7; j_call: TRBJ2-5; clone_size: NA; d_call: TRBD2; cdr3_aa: CASSPGLAETQYF; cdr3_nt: TGTGCTAGCAGCCCGGGACTAGCGGAGACCCAGTACTTC
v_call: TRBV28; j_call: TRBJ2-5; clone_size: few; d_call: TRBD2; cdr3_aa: CASRETGTSGSWETQYF; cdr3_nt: TGTGCCAGCAGAGAAACCGGGACTAGCGGGAGCTGGGAGACCCAGTACTTC
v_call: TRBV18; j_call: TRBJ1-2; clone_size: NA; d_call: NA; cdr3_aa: CASSPPSVQASHGYTF; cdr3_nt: NA
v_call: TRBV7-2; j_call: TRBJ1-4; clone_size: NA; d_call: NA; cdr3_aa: CASSLGGSNEKLFF; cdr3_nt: TGTGCCAGCAGCTTAGGAGGGTCTAATGAAAAACTGTTTTTT
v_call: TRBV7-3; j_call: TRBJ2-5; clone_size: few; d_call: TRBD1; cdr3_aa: CASSLQGAQETQYF; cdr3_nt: TGTGCCAGCAGCTTACAGGGGGCCCAAGAGACCCAGTACTTC
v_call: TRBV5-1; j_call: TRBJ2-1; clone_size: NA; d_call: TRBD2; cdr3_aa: CASSLHWSGAYNEQFF; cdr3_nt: TGCGCCAGCAGCCTCCACTGGAGCGGGGCCTACAATGAGCAGTTCTTC
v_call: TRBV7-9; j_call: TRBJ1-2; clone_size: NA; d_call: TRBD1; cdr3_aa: CASSLVRDSSYGYTF; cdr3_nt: TGTGCCAGCAGCTTAGTCCGGGACAGCAGCTATGGCTACACCTTC
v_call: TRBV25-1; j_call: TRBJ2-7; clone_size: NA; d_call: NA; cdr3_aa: CASNRRGEQYF; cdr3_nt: TGTGCCAGCAACCGGAGGGGCGAGCAGTACTTC
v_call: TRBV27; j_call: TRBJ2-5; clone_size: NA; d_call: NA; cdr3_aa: CASSWRGPQETQYF; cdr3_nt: TGTGCCAGCAGTTGGCGGGGACCGCAAGAGACCCAGTACTTC
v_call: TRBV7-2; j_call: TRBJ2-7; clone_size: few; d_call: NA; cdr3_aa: CASSFNGPYEQYF; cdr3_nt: TGTGCCAGCAGCTTTAACGGGCCCTACGAGCAGTACTTC